The T cell receptor (beta chain) under discussion was sequenced for a study of control samples from healthy donors and cancer patients. Clones were read by immunoSEQ multiplex PCR, and TCRdb kept only the in-frame ones, dropping some. The sample holds just over 50,000 clones; 88% are singletons and the top ten take almost 40%. The junction had 4 bases not matched to a gene; V was cut back by 5 bases and J by 4 bases. The CDR3 runs 13 residues. CDR1 and CDR2 from the germline V gene are SGHAT and FQNNGV. The sequence was collected from a man between 45 and 60 years old with head and neck cancer. The chain joins TRBV11-2 to TRBJ1-2; 7 bases are shared with TRBD1. The specimen was PBMCs. The DNA of the CDR3 is TGTGCCAGCAGCCCAGGGGGGGGCTATGGCTACACCTTC. This sequence encodes CASSPGGGYGYTF.